This is a list of T cell receptor beta chains from one sample in a study of graft-versus-host responses after intestinal transplantation. These TCRs are of unknown antigen specificity. Sequencing was performed with immunoSEQ multiplex PCR; in TCRdb, only in-frame clones are kept and a portion is missing. The profile shows 75,000 to 90,000 clones, roughly nine tenths of them singletons. The sequencing here drew on unstimulated CD4+ T cells sorted from spleen or lymph node cells, taken before intestinal transplant. Source of these receptors: a human donor who received an intestinal transplant. Both conserved end residues are part of each CDR3. Each record gives: CDR3 length, J gene, V gene, CDR3 protein.

>16|TRBJ1-2|TRBV19
CASSIQGRMTTYGYTF
>15|TRBJ2-6|TRBV28
CASKDRISGANVLTF
>13|TRBJ2-7|TRBV6-1
CASSVSGRYEQYF
>15|TRBJ2-5|TRBV7-9
CASSSLTEKAETQYF
>16|TRBJ1-6|TRBV7-2
CASSLVSGAYNSPLHF
>15|TRBJ2-7|TRBV5-1
CASSFLPSGGYEQYF
>15|TRBJ2-1|TRBV9
CASSVVSGGYNEQFF
>16|TRBJ2-2|TRBV11-2
CASSPGTLANTGELFF
>15|TRBJ2-7|TRBV28
CASIERGGGSYEQYF
>13|TRBJ1-2|TRBV6-5
CASSISSADGYTF
>14|TRBJ1-2|TRBV28
CASSLNTGTYGYTF
>14|TRBJ1-5|TRBV28
CASSYSHRVQPQHF
>13|TRBJ1-3|TRBV30
CASSNGSGNTIYF
>13|TRBJ2-7|TRBV29-1
CSVVVGTRYEQYF
>13|TRBJ1-5|TRBV6-6
CACHGESGQPQHF
>12|NA|TRBV5-1
CASREGSYEQYF
>13|TRBJ2-7|TRBV5-1
CASSLRLGYEQYF
>15|TRBJ1-2|TRBV6-5
CASSYSRDANYGYTF
>14|TRBJ1-5|TRBV7-2
CASSLVGGGQPQHF
>14|TRBJ1-2|TRBV6-8
CASSYSGVRDGYTF
>14|TRBJ2-7|TRBV15
CATERTGASYEQYF
>15|TRBJ2-5|TRBV30
CAWSVRGGALETQYF
>16|TRBJ2-2|TRBV7-8
CASSSRTGGDTGELFF
>15|TRBJ2-3|TRBV2
CASSGDRGPGDTQYF
>15|TRBJ1-6|TRBV6-1
CASSEVSGAYSPLHF
>16|TRBJ1-3|TRBV15
CATSREGRGPGNTIYF
>15|TRBJ1-5|TRBV6-5
CASSRTGRLGQPQHF
>13|TRBJ1-2|TRBV27
CASSLTGAYGYTF
>13|TRBJ1-2|TRBV30
CAWTLQGVYGYTF
>16|TRBJ2-1|TRBV27
CASRPPGLAAYNEQFF
>16|TRBJ2-2|TRBV7-9
CASSTRSGSVPGELFF
>14|TRBJ1-3|TRBV6-1
CASSDRGTGNTIYF
>15|TRBJ1-2|TRBV6-5
CASSYQPGPRDGYTF
>15|TRBJ2-7|TRBV7-6
CASSLAPGSSYEQYF
>14|TRBJ1-1|TRBV7-9
CASSLGQGRTEAFF
>12|TRBJ2-3|TRBV18
CASSPSGGAPYF
>16|TRBJ2-7|TRBV4-2
CASSQDSGTSLYEQYF
>14|TRBJ1-2|TRBV28
CASSQTGGLNGYTF
>13|TRBJ1-1|TRBV10-1
CASSPPDSTEAFF
>16|TRBJ2-5|TRBV4-2
CASSQLAGGRGETQYF
>12|TRBJ2-7|TRBV27
CASSPGGYEQYF
>16|TRBJ1-5|TRBV28
CASMTLGQGLNQPQHF
>16|TRBJ2-5|TRBV27
CASSLRSDRGRETQYF